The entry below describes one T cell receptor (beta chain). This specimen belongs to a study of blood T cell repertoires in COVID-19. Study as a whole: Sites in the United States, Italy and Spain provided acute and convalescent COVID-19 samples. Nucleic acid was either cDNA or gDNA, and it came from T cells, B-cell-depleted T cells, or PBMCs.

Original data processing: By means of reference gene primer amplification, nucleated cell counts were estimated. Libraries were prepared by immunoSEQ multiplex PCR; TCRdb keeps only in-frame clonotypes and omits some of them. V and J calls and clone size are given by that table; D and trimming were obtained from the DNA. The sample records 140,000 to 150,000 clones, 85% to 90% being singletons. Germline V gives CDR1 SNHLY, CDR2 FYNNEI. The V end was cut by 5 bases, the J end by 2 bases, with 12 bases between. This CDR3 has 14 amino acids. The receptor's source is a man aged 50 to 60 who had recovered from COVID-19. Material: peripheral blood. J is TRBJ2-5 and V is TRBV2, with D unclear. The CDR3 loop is CASSLLLLQETQYF. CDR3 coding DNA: TGTGCCAGCAGTCTACTCCTTCTTCAAGAGACCCAGTACTTC.